The 29 T cell receptor beta chains below all came from one sample that was sequenced in a study of T cells in Graves' hyperthyroidism and ophthalmopathy. RNA transcripts gave rise to amplified TCR beta CDR3 regions. Initially, a first-round RT-PCR of the TCR CDR3 employed the HTBI primer set. TCRdb ran MiXCR on the multiplex PCR reads and lists one entry per CDR3 protein. The sample has 700,000 or so distinct CDR3 sequences, 16% seen once. The source material was blood. Source of these receptors: a man between 18 and 35 years old with Graves' hyperthyroidism.

There are a few counts of this clonotype. The rearrangement links TRBV4-3 to TRBJ2-7; a possible D gene is TRBD2 (5 bases). V lost 4 bases and J lost 1, with 14 bases in between. This CDR3 contains 15 residues. Germline V gene lookup returns CDR1 LGHNA and CDR2 YSLEER. The CDR3 coding sequence is TGCGCCAGCAGCCCCACGCTGGAGCGGTCCTACGAGCAGTACTTC. Translated: CASSPTLERSYEQYF.

This clonotype appeared a few times. This chain uses TRBV6-5 with TRBJ2-7, with D possibly TRBD1 on 6 matching bases. The CDR3 is 15 amino acids. Trimming pared 3 bases from V and 5 bases from J, leaving 17 bases between. In germline, CDR1 is MNHEY, CDR2 SVGAGI. Here the CDR3 reads CASSYLGAGDHEQYF. The CDR3 nucleotides read TGTGCCAGCAGTTATCTGGGGGCAGGGGATCACGAGCAGTACTTC.

In its sample, this clonotype was seen many times. The CDR3 spells CASSQGVSYEQYF. For the CDR3, the DNA is TGTGCCAGCAGCCAGGGTGTCTCCTACGAGCAGTACTTC. The chain uses TRBV3-1 and TRBJ2-7; unclear D gene. The CDR3 runs to 13 residues. Trimming took off 3 bases at V and 0 bases at J, with 6 bases between the two ends. Germline lookup yields CDR1 LGHDT and CDR2 YNNKEL (reference sequence).

This clonotype was seen many times. V gene TRBV27 combines with J gene TRBJ2-7; 7 nucleotides match TRBD2. Germline assignment: CDR1 MNHEY and CDR2 SMNVEV (reference sequence). Losses at the gene ends were 1 base for V and 3 bases for J; bases not matched to a gene: 9. The CDR3 is 16 residues long. The CDR3 bases are TGTGCCAGCAGTTTATTGAAAAAGGGAGGGAGCTACGAGCAGTACTTC. Its translation: CASSLLKKGGSYEQYF.

A few counts support this clonotype. CDR3 protein: CSARGRDIPRLAGTYPQYF. CDR3 sequence (DNA): TGCAGTGCTAGAGGACGGGATATCCCTCGGCTAGCGGGAACCTACCCCCAGTATTTT. The chain carries TRBV20-1 and TRBJ2-3, with 9 bases aligning to TRBD2. CDR3 length: 19 residues. In germline, CDR1 is DFQATT, CDR2 SNEGSKA (reference sequence). V was clipped by 1 base and J by 12 bases; unmatched bases: 26.

This clonotype was counted ten times or more. The chain couples TRBV5-6 to TRBJ1-5; D perhaps matches TRBD1 (5 bases). Per germline, CDR1 SGHDT and CDR2 YYEEEE. The CDR3 consists of 13 residues. The germline V and J ends were trimmed by 4 bases and 3 bases, with 8 bases remaining between them. DNA for the CDR3: TGTGCCAGCAGCCCAGGGCACAATCAGCCCCAGCATTTT. It codes for CASSPGHNQPQHF.

This clonotype has a handful of counts. The rearrangement joins TRBV9 to TRBJ2-7, with 8 nucleotides matching TRBD2. V lost 0 bases and J lost 3; bases outside the gene matches: 8. CDR1 SGDLS and CDR2 YYNGEE come from the germline V gene. The CDR3 runs to 16 residues. CDR3 amino acids: CASSVGASGLVYEQYF. CDR3 nucleotide sequence: TGTGCCAGCAGCGTAGGGGCTAGCGGGTTAGTCTACGAGCAGTACTTC. The full variable domain, in which reference TRBV9 and TRBJ2-7 provide the parts outside the CDR3, is DSGVTQTPKHLITATGQRVTLRCSPRSGDLSVYWYQQSLDQGLQFLIQYYNGEERAKGNILERFSAQQFPDLHSELNLSSLELGDSALYFCASSVGASGLVYEQYFGPGTRLTVT.

This clonotype was observed at least ten times. The chain uses TRBV11-2 and TRBJ1-5, with a possible D match to TRBD1 (5 bases). Germline V gene data show CDR1 as SGHAT and CDR2 as FQNNGV. There are 13 residues in the CDR3. Trimming removed 1 base at V and 7 bases at J, with 8 bases between. CDR3 nucleotide sequence: TGTGCCAGCAGCTTAGGCAGGGCCCAGCCCCAGCATTTT. Its protein product is CASSLGRAQPQHF. The whole variable domain, remainder taken from reference TRBV11-2 and TRBJ1-5, is EAGVAQSPRYKIIEKRQSVAFWCNPISGHATLYWYQQILGQGPKLLIQFQNNGVVDDSQLPKDRFSAERLKGVDSTLKIQPAKLEDSAVYLCASSLGRAQPQHFGDGTRLSIL.

The table lists this clonotype with many counts. V and J are TRBV2 and TRBJ1-1; D is ambiguous. Germline-derived CDR1 and CDR2 are SNHLY and FYNNEI. The V gene lost 5 bases and the J gene lost 0 bases, with 10 bases spanning the gap. This CDR3 spans 14 amino acids. The CDR3 loop is CASSRREMNTEAFF. CDR3 DNA: TGTGCCAGCAGTAGGCGGGAGATGAACACTGAAGCTTTCTTT.

Many counts were recorded for this clonotype. This chain joins TRBV7-9 and TRBJ2-2, with TRBD1 matching 10 bases. V gave up 5 bases and J gave up 6 bases; unmatched junction bases: 3. Germline-derived CDR1 and CDR2 are SEHNR and FQNEAQ (reference sequence). CDR3 length equals 14 residues. The CDR3 DNA reads as TGTGCCAGCAGCAGACAGGGGGCTCCCGGGGAGCTGTTTTTT. It is translated as CASSRQGAPGELFF.

This clonotype was observed many times. The chain recombines TRBV5-1 with TRBJ2-1; D gene ambiguous. There are 11 residues in the CDR3. Germline V lookup: CDR1 SGHRS, CDR2 YFSETQ. Trimming removed 4 bases at V and 10 bases at J, with 9 bases between. The CDR3 region is CASSDSLEQFF. In DNA form, the CDR3 reads TGCGCCAGCAGCGATTCGCTGGAGCAGTTCTTC.

This clonotype was observed at least ten times. The chain recombines TRBV20-1 with TRBJ2-5; D is perhaps TRBD2 (6 bases). Germline V CDR1 and CDR2: DFQATT, SNEGSKA (reference sequence). With 3 bases removed from V and 1 base from J, the gap between germline ends came to 15 bases. The CDR3 loop spans 15 amino acids. The DNA for the CDR3 is TGCAGTGCTAGCAGGACGGGGAGGTCCCAAGAGACCCAGTACTTC. This codes for CSASRTGRSQETQYF.

This clonotype was picked up a small number of times. The V call is TRBV29-1, the J call TRBJ1-2; D unresolved. Germline V lookup: CDR1 SQVTM, CDR2 ANQGSEA. CDR3 size: 12 residues. With 3 bases removed from V and 5 bases from J, the gap between germline ends came to 10 bases. CDR3 region: CSVDGPSYGYTF. Here the CDR3 DNA reads TGCAGCGTTGATGGTCCATCTTATGGCTACACCTTC.

This clonotype was counted only a few times. CDR3 residues: CASSSPRQSNIQYF. DNA of the CDR3: TGTGCCAGCAGCTCCCCTCGACAGTCTAACATTCAGTACTTC. V gene TRBV11-2 combines with J gene TRBJ2-4; weak D call: TRBD1 (5 bases). The V gene's germline CDR1 is SGHAT and CDR2 FQNNGV. Trimming left V 4 bases short and J 7 bases short, with 14 bases between. The CDR3 length is 14 residues.

This clonotype was counted between two and nine times. The rearrangement uses TRBV7-8 and TRBJ2-1, with 11 bases fitting TRBD2. Germline CDR1 and CDR2: SGHVS and FQNEAQ. V trimming: 4 bases; J trimming: 4 bases; junction bases outside the gene matches: 6. CDR3 length: 16 amino acids. CDR3 in amino acids: CASSYNLAGGYNEQFF. CDR3 sequence (DNA): TGTGCCAGCAGCTATAATCTAGCGGGAGGTTACAATGAGCAGTTCTTC. Supplemented by reference TRBV7-8 and TRBJ2-1, the full variable domain reads GAGVSQSPRYKVAKRGQDVALRCDPISGHVSLFWYQQALGQGPEFLTYFQNEAQLDKSGLPSDRFFAERPEGSVSTLKIQRTQQEDSAVYLCASSYNLAGGYNEQFFGPGTRLTVL.

The gene calls are TRBV4-2 and TRBJ2-7, with 10 bases that match TRBD2. V lost 4 bases to trimming and J lost 3 bases; unmatched junction nucleotides: 6. Germline values: CDR1 LGHNA, CDR2 YNFKEQ. The CDR3 covers 15 residues. CDR3 residues: CASSLSQREGYEQYF. As DNA, the CDR3 is TGTGCCAGCAGCCTGTCCCAGCGGGAGGGCTACGAGCAGTACTTC.

The rearrangement links TRBV4-1 to TRBJ1-2; no definite D call. The CDR3 is 15 residues long. Germline V gives CDR1 MGHRA, CDR2 YSYEKL. The germline V and J ends were trimmed by 1 base and 8 bases, with 17 bases remaining between them. CDR3 coding DNA: TGCGCCAGCAGCCAAGTCGGCCAGCCGGCGGGCGGCTACACCTTC. This codes for CASSQVGQPAGGYTF.

The V gene is TRBV29-1, the J gene TRBJ2-7, with a tentative D call TRBD1 (8 bases). The CDR3 has 14 amino acids. Trimming removed 6 bases from V and 2 bases from J, with 17 bases in between. Germline assignment: CDR1 SQVTM and CDR2 ANQGSEA. CDR3 nucleotide sequence: TGCAGCGTGGGGGGGCAGGGGGCAGCCTACGAGCAGTACTTC. This codes for CSVGGQGAAYEQYF.

There are many counts of this clonotype. This sequence joins TRBV20-1 and TRBJ2-3; D gene uncertain. CDR1 DFQATT and CDR2 SNEGSKA come from the germline V gene (reference sequence). The germline V and J ends were trimmed by 0 bases and 0 bases, with 7 bases remaining between them. The CDR3 is 14 residues long. CDR3 sequence reads: CSARDIFSTDTQYF. CDR3 bases: TGCAGTGCTAGAGACATATTTAGCACAGATACGCAGTATTTT.

This clonotype was observed many times. The CDR3 sequence is CASSRGLAGGPSSQSYNEQFF. The CDR3 DNA follows: TGTGCCAGCAGTCGCGGACTAGCGGGAGGCCCCTCTAGTCAGTCCTACAATGAGCAGTTCTTC. V gene TRBV28 combines with J gene TRBJ2-1; 14 bases line up with TRBD2. The CDR3 extends over 21 amino acids. Germline CDR1 reads MDHEN; CDR2 reads SYDVKM. V lost 5 bases and J lost 1; bases outside the gene matches: 16.

This clonotype has ten or more counts. The rearrangement uses TRBV30 and TRBJ2-7; no reliable D call. V was trimmed by 3 bases and J by 4 bases, leaving 10 bases between them. The CDR3 length is 12 residues. CDR1 is GTSNPN, CDR2 SVGIG, per germline (reference sequence). DNA for the CDR3: TGTGCCTGGAGCTCCGTAGGGTACGAGCAGTACTTC. Translating gives CAWSSVGYEQYF.

In this sample, this clonotype turned up many times. The J gene is TRBJ2-7, the V gene TRBV12-3 or TRBV12-4; 9 positions agree with TRBD2. The CDR3 totals 15 residues. The junction had 12 bases not matched to a gene; V was cut back by 5 bases and J by 7 bases. The CDR3 loop reads CASSRLGLARREQYF. CDR3 nucleotides: TGTGCCAGCAGTCGATTAGGACTAGCGAGAAGAGAGCAGTACTTC.

Ten or more counts support this clonotype. The chain carries TRBV12-3 or TRBV12-4 and TRBJ1-1; no firm D call. The CDR3 runs 13 residues. V lost 3 bases, J lost 0 bases, and 5 bases lay in between. The CDR3 region has the DNA TGTGCCAGCAGTTTGATACTGAACACTGAAGCTTTCTTT. Its protein product is CASSLILNTEAFF.

Many counts were recorded for this clonotype. The chain has TRBV27 and TRBJ1-1; the D gene is possibly TRBD1 (6 bases). In germline, CDR1 is MNHEY, CDR2 SMNVEV (reference sequence). The CDR3 is 15 amino acids. The V and J ends lost 5 bases and 2 bases respectively, with 15 bases between them. The CDR3 DNA follows: TGTGCCAGCAGTATGTGGGGGGCGGGAAACACTGAAGCTTTCTTT. Residues: CASSMWGAGNTEAFF.

This clonotype was detected a few times. This chain uses TRBV28 with TRBJ1-6; D call uncertain. The germline gives CDR1 MDHEN, CDR2 SYDVKM. The CDR3 sequence is 13 residues long. Trimming cost V 7 bases and J 5 bases, with 9 bases left between them. The CDR3 here is CASMRSNNSPLHF. CDR3 nucleotide sequence: TGTGCCAGCATGAGGTCGAATAATTCACCCCTCCACTTT.

This clonotype was seen at least ten times. The rearrangement links TRBV28 to TRBJ2-7, with D tentatively TRBD1 or TRBD2 (5 bases each). CDR1 is MDHEN, CDR2 SYDVKM, per germline. The CDR3 length is 16 residues. The ends were cut back, 6 bases at V and 3 bases at J, with 21 bases in the middle. CDR3 sequence (DNA): TGTGCCAGCAGCCACGAATTATGGGACCCAAACTACGAGCAGTACTTC. Amino acids: CASSHELWDPNYEQYF.

This clonotype appeared a few times. The rearrangement joins TRBV4-3 to TRBJ2-7, with a tentative D call TRBD2 (7 bases). The CDR3 runs to 17 residues. V was shortened by 2 bases and J by 5 bases, with 22 bases between the two germline ends. Per germline, CDR1 LGHNA and CDR2 YSLEER. CDR3 residues: CASSQLDSPGGSHEQYF. The CDR3 DNA is TGCGCCAGCAGCCAACTGGACTCACCGGGGGGCTCTCACGAGCAGTACTTC.

At least ten counts were recorded for this clonotype. The gene calls are TRBV30 and TRBJ1-2, with 7 bases matching TRBD1. From germline, CDR1 is GTSNPN and CDR2 SVGIG (reference sequence). CDR3 length equals 13 residues. Here the CDR3 reads CVEFRTGGYGYTF. CDR3 coding DNA: TGTGTCGAGTTCAGGACAGGAGGCTATGGCTACACCTTC. Full variable domain (rest looked up from reference TRBV30 and TRBJ1-2): SQTIHQWPATLVQPVGSPLSLECTVEGTSNPNLYWYRQAAGRGLQLLFYSVGIGQISSEVPQNLSASRPQDRQFILSSKKLLLSDSGFYLCVEFRTGGYGYTFGSGTRLTVV.

The chain uses TRBV7-2 and TRBJ1-6; D uncertain. The CDR3 has 14 amino acids. V was trimmed by 2 bases and J by 9 bases, leaving 11 bases between them. Germline CDR1 reads SGHTA; CDR2 reads FQGNSA. The DNA of the CDR3 is TGTGCCAGCAGCTTATTCCAGAAGGGTTCACCCCTCCACTTT. Its protein is CASSLFQKGSPLHF.